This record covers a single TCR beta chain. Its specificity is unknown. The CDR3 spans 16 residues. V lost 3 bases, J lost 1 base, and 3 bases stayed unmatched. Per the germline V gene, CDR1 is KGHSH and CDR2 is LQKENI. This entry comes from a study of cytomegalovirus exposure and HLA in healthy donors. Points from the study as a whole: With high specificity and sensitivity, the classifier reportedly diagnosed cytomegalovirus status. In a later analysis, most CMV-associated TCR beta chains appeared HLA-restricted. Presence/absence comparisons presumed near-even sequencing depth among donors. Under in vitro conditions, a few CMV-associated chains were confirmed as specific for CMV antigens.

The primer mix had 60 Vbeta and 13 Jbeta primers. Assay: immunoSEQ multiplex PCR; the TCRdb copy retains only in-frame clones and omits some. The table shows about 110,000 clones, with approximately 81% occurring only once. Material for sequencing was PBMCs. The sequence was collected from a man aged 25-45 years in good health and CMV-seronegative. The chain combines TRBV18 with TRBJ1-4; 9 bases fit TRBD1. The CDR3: CASSPLGQGTNEKLFF. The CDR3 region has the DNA TGTGCCAGCTCACCTTTGGGACAGGGAACTAATGAAAAACTGTTTTTT.